The source of this T cell receptor beta chain is a study of T cells in Graves' hyperthyroidism and ophthalmopathy. Overall study results and limits: Blood also contained most expanded thyroid clonotypes above 0.001.

This clonotype was observed many times. Its matching antigen is unknown. The study based diagnoses on clinical symptoms, serum thyroxine and TRAb, thyroid ultrasound and orbital computed tomography. Around 10 ml fresh peripheral blood yielded the PBMCs. The CDR3 sequence is 15 residues long. Germline CDR1 and CDR2: SGHAT and FQNNGV. Trimming stripped 0 bases from V and 5 bases from J, with 13 bases between. The TCR beta CDR3 regions underwent amplification using RNA transcripts as the source. With the HTBI primer set, the TCR CDR3 went through a first round of RT-PCR. TCRdb redid the calling of the multiplex PCR reads with MiXCR, one entry per CDR3 protein. The sample has a few hundred thousand distinct CDR3 sequences; roughly a sixth are singletons.

The sequence came from a woman aged 18-29 years with Graves' ophthalmopathy. Sequencing was done on a sample of blood. The chain links TRBV11-2 to TRBJ2-5; weak D call: TRBD2 (5 bases). The CDR3 DNA sequence: TGTGCCAGCAGCTTAGAGGGCAGGCCGGGGGAGACCCAGTACTTC. This translates into CASSLEGRPGETQYF. The entire variable domain, with the rest obtained from reference TRBV11-2 and TRBJ2-5, is as follows: EAGVAQSPRYKIIEKRQSVAFWCNPISGHATLYWYQQILGQGPKLLIQFQNNGVVDDSQLPKDRFSAERLKGVDSTLKIQPAKLEDSAVYLCASSLEGRPGETQYFGPGTRLLVL.